The clone carrying this TCR beta chain was seen more than once but under ten times. What it recognizes is unknown. Sequencing was performed with immunoSEQ multiplex PCR; in TCRdb, only in-frame clones are kept and a portion is missing. The sample yields fewer than 4,500 clones, roughly 31% seen once. This sample stems from a study of T cells in localized non-small cell lung cancer. Study-wide points: The appearance of a median about 60 of the top 100 tumor clones was seen in adjacent lung. Uninvolved adjacent lung, not tumor, had the highest T cell clonality. Sequencing involved a lone tumor region, leaving heterogeneity possible.

The germline V and J ends were trimmed by 5 bases and 8 bases, with 13 bases remaining between them. CDR3 length equals 13 residues. Germline assignment: CDR1 SGHVS and CDR2 FQNEAQ. The sequencing here drew on lung tumor tissue, taken before any cancer treatment. This chain joins TRBV7-8 and TRBJ2-1; weak D call: TRBD1 (5 bases). This receptor was identified in a male donor aged 60 or over with stage I lung adenocarcinoma. In nucleotides, the CDR3 is TGTGCCAGCAGCCCAGACAGTTTAGATGAGCAGTTCTTC. Translation: CASSPDSLDEQFF.